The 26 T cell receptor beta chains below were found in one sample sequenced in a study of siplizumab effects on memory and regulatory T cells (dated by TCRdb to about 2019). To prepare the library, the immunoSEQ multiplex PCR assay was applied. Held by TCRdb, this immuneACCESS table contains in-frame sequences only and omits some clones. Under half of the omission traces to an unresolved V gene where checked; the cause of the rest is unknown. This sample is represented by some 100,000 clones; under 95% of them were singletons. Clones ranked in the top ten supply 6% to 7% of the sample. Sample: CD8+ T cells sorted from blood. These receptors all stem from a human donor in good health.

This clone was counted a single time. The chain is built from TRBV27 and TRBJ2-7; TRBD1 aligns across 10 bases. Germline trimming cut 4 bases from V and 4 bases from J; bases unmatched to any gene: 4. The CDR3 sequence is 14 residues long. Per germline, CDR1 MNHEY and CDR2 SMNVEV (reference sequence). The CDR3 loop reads CASSSRQGAYEQYF. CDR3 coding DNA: TGTGCCAGCAGTTCTAGACAGGGGGCGTACGAGCAGTACTTC.

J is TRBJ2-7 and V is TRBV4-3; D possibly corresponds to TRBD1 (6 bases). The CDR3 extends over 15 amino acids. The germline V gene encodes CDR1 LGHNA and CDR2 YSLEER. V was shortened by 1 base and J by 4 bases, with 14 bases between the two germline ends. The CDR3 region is CASSQGLEGVYEQYF. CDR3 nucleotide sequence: TGCGCCAGCAGCCAAGGATTAGAGGGGGTGTACGAGCAGTACTTC.

The CDR3 bases are TGTGCCAGCAGCGTAGATCAGAGCTCTGGAAACACCATATATTTT. Its protein is CASSVDQSSGNTIYF. This sequence joins TRBV9 and TRBJ1-3; no reliable D call. The CDR3 consists of 15 residues. Between the trimmed V and J ends, which lost 0 bases and 0 bases, there was a span of 7 bases. CDR1 is SGDLS and CDR2 is YYNGEE in the germline V gene.

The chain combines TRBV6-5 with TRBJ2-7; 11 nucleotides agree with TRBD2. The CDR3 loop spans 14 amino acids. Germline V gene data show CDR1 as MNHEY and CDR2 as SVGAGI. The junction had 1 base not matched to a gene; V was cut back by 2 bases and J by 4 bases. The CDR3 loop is CASSYASGRYEQYF. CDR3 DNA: TGTGCCAGCAGTTACGCTAGCGGGAGGTACGAGCAGTACTTC.

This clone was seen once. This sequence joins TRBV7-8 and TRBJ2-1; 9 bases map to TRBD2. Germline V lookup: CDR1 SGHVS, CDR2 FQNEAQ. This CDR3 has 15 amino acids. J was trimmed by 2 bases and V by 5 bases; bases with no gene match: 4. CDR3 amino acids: CASSSSGSPYNEQFF. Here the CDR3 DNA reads TGTGCCAGCAGCAGTAGCGGGAGTCCCTACAATGAGCAGTTCTTC.

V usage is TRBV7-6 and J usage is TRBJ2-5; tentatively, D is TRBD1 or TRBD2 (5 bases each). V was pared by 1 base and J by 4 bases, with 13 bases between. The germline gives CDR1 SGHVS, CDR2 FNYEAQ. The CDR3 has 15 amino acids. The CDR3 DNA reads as TGTGCCAGCAGCTTAGACCCCGCAGGGAGAGAGACCCAGTACTTC. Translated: CASSLDPAGRETQYF.

The DNA for the CDR3 is TGTGCCAGAAGCTTAGCCCGCAGCGGGAAATGCTCCTACAATGAGCAGTTCTTC. The encoded protein is CARSLARSGKCSYNEQFF. The chain joins TRBV7-5 to TRBJ2-1; the table names TRBD2, a call not compared with the DNA. TRBV7-5 represents a pseudogene. The CDR3 is 18 residues long.

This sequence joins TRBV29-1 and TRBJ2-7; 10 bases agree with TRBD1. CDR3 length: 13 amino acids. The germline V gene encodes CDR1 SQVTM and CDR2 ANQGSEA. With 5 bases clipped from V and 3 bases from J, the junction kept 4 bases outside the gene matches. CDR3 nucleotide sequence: TGCAGCGTTTCCGGGACAGGGGTCTACGAGCAGTACTTC. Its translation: CSVSGTGVYEQYF.

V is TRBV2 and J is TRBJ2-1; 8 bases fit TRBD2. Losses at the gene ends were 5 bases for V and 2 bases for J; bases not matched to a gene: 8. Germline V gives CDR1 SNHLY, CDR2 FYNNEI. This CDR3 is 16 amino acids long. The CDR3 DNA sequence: TGTGCCAGCAGTCGCGCCGGGACTAGAGCCTACAATGAGCAGTTCTTC. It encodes CASSRAGTRAYNEQFF. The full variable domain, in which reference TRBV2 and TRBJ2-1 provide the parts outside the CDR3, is EPEVTQTPSHQVTQMGQEVILRCVPISNHLYFYWYRQILGQKVEFLVSFYNNEISEKSEIFDDQFSVERPDGSNFTLKIRSTKLEDSAMYFCASSRAGTRAYNEQFFGPGTRLTVL.

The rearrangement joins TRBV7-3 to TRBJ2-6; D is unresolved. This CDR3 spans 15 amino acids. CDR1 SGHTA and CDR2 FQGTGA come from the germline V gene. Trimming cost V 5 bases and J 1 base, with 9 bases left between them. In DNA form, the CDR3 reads TGTGCCAGCAGCGCTGGGCAGTCTGGGGCCAACGTCCTGACTTTC. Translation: CASSAGQSGANVLTF.

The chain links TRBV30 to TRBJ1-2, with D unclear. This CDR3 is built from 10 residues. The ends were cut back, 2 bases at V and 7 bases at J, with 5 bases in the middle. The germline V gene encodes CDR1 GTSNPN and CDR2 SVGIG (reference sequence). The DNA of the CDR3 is TGTGCCTGGAGTCAGGTTGGCTACACCTTC. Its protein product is CAWSQVGYTF.

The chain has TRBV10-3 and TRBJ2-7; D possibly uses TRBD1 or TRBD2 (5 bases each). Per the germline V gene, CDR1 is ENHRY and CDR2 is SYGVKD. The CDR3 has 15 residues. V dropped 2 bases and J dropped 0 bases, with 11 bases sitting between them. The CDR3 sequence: CAISEPTGPSYEQYF. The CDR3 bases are TGTGCCATCAGTGAGCCCACGGGACCCTCCTACGAGCAGTACTTC.

The CDR3: CASSESRTVLSSTDTQYF. The CDR3 DNA reads TGTGCCAGCAGCGAGAGCCGGACAGTCCTCTCCAGCACAGATACGCAGTATTTT. The gene calls are TRBV9 and TRBJ2-3; TRBD1 is a possible D gene (6 bases). This CDR3 comprises 18 residues. Trimming cost V 3 bases and J 0 bases, with 20 bases left between them. Germline V gives CDR1 SGDLS, CDR2 YYNGEE.

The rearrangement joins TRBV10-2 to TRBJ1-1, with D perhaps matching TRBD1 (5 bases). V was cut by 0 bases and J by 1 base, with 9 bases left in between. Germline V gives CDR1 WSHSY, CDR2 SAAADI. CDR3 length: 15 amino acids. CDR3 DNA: TGCGCCAGCAGTGAGTCGTTCACAGGGAACACTGAAGCTTTCTTT. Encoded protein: CASSESFTGNTEAFF.

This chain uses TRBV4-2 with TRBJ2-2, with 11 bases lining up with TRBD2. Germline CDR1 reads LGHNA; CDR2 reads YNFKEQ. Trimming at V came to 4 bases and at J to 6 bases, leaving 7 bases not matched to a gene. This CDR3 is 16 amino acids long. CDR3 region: CASSPRLAGRPGELFF. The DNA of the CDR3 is TGTGCCAGCAGCCCACGACTAGCGGGGAGGCCCGGGGAGCTGTTTTTT.

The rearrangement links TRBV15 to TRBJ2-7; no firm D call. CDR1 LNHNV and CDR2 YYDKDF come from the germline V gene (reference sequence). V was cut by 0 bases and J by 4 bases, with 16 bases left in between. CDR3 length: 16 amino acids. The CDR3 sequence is CATSRDLRAADYEQYF. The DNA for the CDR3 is TGTGCCACCAGCAGAGATCTACGAGCCGCAGATTACGAGCAGTACTTC.

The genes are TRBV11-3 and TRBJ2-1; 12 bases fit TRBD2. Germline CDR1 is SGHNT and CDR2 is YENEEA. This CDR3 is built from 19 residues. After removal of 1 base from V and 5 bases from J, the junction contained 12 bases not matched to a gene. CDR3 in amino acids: CASSLAGSPTSGGDNEQFF. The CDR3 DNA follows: TGTGCCAGCAGCTTAGCAGGGTCCCCGACTAGCGGGGGAGACAATGAGCAGTTCTTC.

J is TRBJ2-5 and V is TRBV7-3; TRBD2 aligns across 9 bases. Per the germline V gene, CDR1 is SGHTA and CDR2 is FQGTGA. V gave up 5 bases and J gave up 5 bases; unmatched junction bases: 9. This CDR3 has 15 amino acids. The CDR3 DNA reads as TGTGCCAGCAGCGAAGGCGGGGGGGCCGTGGAGACCCAGTACTTC. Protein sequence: CASSEGGGAVETQYF.

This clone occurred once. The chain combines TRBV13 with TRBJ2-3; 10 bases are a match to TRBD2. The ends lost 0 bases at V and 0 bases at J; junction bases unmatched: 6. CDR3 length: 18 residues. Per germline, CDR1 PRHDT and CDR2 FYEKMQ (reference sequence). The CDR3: CASSLGASGGASTDTQYF. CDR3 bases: TGTGCCAGCAGCTTAGGTGCTAGCGGGGGAGCTAGCACAGATACGCAGTATTTT.

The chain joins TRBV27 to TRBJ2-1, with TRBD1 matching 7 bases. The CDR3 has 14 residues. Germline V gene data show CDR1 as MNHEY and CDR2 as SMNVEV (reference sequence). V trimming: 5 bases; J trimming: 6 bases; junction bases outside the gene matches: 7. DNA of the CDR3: TGTGCCAGCAGTCAACAGGGGACGGGCAATGAGCAGTTCTTC. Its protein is CASSQQGTGNEQFF.

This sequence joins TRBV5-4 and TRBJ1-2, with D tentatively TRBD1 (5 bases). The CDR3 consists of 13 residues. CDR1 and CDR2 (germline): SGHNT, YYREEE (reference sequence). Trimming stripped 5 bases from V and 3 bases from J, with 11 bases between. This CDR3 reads CASSWQGDYGYTF. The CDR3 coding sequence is TGTGCCAGCAGTTGGCAGGGCGACTATGGCTACACCTTC. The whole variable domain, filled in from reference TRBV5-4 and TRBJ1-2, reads ETGVTQSPTHLIKTRGQQVTLRCSSQSGHNTVSWYQQALGQGPQFIFQYYREEENGRGNFPPRFSGLQFPNYSSELNVNALELDDSALYLCASSWQGDYGYTFGSGTRLTVV.

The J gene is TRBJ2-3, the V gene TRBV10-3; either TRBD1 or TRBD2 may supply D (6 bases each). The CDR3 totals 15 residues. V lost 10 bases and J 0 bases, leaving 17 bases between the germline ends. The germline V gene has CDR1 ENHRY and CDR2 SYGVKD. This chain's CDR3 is CATSLGGPSTDTQYF. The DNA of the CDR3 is TGTGCCACATCTCTAGGGGGGCCGAGCACAGATACGCAGTATTTT.

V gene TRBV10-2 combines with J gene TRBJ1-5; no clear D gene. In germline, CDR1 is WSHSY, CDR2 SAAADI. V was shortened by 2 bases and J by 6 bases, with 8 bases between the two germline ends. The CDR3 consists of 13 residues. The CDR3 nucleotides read TGCGCCAGCAGTGAGGGTCAGCGTCAGCCCCAGCATTTT. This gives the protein CASSEGQRQPQHF.

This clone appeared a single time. As DNA, the CDR3 is TGTGCCAGCAGCTTGGGAGTCGAAGAAGAGACCCAGTACTTC. This codes for CASSLGVEEETQYF. The chain uses TRBV5-4 and TRBJ2-5; the D is unclear. With 0 bases removed from V and 3 bases from J, the gap between germline ends came to 9 bases. This CDR3 has 14 amino acids. CDR1 SGHNT and CDR2 YYREEE come from the germline V gene (reference sequence).

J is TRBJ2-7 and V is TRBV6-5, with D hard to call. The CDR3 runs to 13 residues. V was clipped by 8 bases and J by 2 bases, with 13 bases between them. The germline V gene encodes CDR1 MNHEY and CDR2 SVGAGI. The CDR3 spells CASWGKLTYEQYF. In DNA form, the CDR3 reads TGTGCCAGCTGGGGAAAGCTAACCTACGAGCAGTACTTC.

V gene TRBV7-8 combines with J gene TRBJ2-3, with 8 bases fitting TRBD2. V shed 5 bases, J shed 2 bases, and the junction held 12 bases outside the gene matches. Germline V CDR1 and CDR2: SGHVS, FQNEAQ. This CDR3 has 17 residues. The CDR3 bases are TGTGCCAGCAGCCCCCCTAGCGGGTCGACCATCACAGATACGCAGTATTTT. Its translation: CASSPPSGSTITDTQYF. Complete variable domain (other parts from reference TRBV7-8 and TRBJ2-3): GAGVSQSPRYKVAKRGQDVALRCDPISGHVSLFWYQQALGQGPEFLTYFQNEAQLDKSGLPSDRFFAERPEGSVSTLKIQRTQQEDSAVYLCASSPPSGSTITDTQYFGPGTRLTVL.